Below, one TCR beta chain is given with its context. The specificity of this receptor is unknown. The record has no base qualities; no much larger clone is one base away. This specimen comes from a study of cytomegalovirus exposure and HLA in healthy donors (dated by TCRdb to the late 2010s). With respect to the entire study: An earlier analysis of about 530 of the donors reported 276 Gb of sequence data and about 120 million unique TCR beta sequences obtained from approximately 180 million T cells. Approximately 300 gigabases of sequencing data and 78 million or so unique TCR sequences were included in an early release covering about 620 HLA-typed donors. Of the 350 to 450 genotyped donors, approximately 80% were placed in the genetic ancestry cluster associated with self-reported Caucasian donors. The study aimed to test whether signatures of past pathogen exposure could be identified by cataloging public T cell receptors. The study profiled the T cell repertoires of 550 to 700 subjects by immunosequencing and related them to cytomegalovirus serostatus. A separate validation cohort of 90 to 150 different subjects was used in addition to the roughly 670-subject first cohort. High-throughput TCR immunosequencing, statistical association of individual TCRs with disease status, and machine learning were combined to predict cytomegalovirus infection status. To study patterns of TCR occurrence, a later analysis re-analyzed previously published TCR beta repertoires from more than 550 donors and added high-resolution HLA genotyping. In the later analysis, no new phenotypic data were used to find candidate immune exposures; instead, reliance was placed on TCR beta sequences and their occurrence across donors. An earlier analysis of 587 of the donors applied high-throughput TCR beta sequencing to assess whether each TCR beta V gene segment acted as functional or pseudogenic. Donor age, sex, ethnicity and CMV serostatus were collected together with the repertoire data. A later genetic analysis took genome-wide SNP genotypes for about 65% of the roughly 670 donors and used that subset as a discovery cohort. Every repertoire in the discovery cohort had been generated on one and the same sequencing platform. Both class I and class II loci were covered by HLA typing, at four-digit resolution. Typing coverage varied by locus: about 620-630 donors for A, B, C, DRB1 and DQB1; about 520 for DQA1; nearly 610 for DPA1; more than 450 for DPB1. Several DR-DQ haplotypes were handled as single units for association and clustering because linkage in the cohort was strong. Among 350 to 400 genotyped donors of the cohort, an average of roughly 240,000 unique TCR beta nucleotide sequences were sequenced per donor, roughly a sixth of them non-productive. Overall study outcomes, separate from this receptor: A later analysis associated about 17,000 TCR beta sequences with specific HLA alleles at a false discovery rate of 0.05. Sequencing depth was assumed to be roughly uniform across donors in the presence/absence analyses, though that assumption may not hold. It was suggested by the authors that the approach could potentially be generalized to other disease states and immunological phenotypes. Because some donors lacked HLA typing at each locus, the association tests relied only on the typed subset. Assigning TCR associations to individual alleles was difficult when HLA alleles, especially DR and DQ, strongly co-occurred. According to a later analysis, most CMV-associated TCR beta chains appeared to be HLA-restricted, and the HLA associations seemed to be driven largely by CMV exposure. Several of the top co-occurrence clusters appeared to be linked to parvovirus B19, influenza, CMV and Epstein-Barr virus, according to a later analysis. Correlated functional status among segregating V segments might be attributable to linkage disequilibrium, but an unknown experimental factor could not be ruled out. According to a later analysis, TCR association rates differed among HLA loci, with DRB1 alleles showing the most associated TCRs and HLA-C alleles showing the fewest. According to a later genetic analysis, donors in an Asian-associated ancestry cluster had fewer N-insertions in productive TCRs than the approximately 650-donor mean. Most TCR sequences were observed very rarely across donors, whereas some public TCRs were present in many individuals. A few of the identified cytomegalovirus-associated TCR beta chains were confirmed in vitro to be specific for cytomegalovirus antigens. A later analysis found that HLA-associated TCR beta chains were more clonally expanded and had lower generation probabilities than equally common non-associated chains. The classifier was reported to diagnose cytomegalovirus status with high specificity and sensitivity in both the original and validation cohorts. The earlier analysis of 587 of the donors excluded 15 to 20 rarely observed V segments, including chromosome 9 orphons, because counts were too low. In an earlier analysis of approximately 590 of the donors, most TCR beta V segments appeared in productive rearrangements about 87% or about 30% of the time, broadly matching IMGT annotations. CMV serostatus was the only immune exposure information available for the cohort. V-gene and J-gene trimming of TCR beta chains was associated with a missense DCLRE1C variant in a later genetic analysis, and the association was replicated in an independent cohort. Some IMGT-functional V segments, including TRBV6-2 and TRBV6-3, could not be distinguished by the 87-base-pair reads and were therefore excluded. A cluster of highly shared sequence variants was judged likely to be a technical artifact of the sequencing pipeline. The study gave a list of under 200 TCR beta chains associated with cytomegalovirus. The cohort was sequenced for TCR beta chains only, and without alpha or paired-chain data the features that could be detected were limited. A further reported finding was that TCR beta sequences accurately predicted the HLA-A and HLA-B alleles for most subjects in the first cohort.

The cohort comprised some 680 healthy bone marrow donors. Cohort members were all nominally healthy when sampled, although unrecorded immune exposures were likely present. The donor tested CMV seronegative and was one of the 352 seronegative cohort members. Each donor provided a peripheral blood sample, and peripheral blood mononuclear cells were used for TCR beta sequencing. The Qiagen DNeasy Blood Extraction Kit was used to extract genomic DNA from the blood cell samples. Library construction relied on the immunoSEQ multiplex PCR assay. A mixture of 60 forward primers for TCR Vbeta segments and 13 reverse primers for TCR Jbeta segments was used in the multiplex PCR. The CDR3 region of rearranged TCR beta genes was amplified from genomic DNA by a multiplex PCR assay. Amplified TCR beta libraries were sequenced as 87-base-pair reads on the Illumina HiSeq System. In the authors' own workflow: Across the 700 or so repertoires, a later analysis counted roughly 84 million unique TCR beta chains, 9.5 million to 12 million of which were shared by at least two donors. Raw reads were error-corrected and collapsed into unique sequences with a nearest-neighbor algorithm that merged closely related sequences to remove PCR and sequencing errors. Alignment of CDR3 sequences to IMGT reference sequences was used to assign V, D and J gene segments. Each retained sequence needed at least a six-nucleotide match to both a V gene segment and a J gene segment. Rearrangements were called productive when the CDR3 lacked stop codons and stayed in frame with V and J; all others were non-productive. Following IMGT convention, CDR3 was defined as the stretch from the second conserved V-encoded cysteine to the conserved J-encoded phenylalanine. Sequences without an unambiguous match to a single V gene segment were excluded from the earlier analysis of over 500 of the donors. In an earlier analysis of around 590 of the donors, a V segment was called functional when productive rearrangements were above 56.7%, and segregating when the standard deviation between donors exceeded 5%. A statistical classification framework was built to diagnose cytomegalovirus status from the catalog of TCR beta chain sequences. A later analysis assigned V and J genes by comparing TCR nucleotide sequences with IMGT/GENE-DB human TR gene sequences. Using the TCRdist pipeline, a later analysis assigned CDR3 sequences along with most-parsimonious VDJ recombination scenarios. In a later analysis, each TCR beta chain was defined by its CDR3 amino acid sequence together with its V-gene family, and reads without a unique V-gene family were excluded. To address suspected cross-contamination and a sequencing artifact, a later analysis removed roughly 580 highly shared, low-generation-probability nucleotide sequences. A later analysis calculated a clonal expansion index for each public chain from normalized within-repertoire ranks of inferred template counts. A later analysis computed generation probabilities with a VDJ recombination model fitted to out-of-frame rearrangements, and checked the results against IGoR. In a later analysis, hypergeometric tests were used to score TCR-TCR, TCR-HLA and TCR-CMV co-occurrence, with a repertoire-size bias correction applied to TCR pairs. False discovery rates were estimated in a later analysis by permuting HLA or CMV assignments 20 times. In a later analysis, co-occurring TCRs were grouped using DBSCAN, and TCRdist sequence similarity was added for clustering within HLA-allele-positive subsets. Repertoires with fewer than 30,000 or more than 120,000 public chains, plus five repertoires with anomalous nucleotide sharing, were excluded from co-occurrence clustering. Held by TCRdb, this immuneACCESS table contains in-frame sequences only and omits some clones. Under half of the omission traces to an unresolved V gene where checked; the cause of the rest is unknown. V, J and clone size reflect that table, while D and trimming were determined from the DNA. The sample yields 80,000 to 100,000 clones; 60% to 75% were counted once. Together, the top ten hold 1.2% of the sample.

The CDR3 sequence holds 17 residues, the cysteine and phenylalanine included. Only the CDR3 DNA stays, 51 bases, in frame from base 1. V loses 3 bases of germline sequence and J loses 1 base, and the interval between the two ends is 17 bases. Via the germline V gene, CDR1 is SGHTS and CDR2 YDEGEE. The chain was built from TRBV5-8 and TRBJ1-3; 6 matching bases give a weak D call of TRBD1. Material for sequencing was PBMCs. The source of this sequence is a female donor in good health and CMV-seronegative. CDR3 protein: CASSSPTGPVSGNTIYF. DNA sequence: TGTGCCAGCAGCTCACCGACAGGTCCAGTGTCTGGAAACACCATATATTTT.